This TCR beta chain came from a study of Graves' ophthalmopathy and Graves' hyperthyroidism. Study-level points and caveats: In blood appeared most of the expanded thyroid clonotypes whose frequency exceeded 0.001. A 13-signature model separated ophthalmopathy from stable hyperthyroidism, reaching approximately 88% sensitivity and roughly 81% specificity cross-validated.

Patients with other autoimmune diseases, uncontrolled infections, pregnancy or lactation were excluded. Serum thyroxine and TRAb, along with clinical symptoms, thyroid ultrasound and orbital computed tomography, were what diagnosis relied on. This clonotype was counted at least ten times. Its antigen is not identified. Trimming pared 3 bases from V and 3 bases from J, leaving 5 bases between. This CDR3 has 12 residues. Germline assignment: CDR1 KGHSH and CDR2 LQKENI. The sequenced template was RNA, covering the TCR beta CDR3 region. First-round RT-PCR used HTBI primers; second-round multiplex PCR followed. MiXCR, run by TCRdb on the multiplex PCR reads, gives a single entry per CDR3 protein. This table has 450,000 to 600,000 distinct CDR3 sequences, just under 40% appearing once.

The V and J genes are TRBV18 and TRBJ2-5; D gene uncertain. This TCR was recovered from an adult man with Graves' hyperthyroidism. The specimen sequenced was peripheral blood or thyroid tissue (not recorded which). The chain's CDR3 is CASSPVEETQYF. The CDR3, as DNA: TGTGCCAGCTCACCCGTCGAAGAGACCCAGTACTTC.